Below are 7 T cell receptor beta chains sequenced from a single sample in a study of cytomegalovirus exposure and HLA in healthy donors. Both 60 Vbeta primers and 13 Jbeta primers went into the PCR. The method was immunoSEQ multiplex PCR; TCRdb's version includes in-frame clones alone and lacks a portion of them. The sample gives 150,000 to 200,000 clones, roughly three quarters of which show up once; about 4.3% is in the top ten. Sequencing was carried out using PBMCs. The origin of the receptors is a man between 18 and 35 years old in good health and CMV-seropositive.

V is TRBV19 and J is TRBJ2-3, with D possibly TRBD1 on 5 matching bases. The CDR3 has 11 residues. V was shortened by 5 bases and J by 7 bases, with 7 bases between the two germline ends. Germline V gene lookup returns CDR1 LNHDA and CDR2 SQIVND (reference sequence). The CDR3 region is CASSWGNTQYF. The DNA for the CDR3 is TGTGCCAGTAGTTGGGGCAATACGCAGTATTTT.

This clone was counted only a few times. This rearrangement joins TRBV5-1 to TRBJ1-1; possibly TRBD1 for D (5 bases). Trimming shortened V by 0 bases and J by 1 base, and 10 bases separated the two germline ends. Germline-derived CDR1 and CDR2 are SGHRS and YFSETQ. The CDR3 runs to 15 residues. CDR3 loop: CASSLESGANTEAFF. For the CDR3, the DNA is TGCGCCAGCAGCTTGGAAAGCGGGGCGAACACTGAAGCTTTCTTT.

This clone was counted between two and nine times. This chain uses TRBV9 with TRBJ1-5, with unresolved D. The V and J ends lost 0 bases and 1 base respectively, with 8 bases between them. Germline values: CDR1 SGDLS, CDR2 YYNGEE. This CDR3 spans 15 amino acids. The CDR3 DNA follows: TGTGCCAGCAGCGTAGATCCGGGGAGCAATCAGCCCCAGCATTTT. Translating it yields CASSVDPGSNQPQHF.

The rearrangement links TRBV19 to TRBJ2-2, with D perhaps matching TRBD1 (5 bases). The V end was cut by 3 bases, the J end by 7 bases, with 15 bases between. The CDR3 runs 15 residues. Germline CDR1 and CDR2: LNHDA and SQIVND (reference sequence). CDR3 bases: TGTGCCAGTAGTATCGGTACAGGATCGGGCGGGGAGCTGTTTTTT. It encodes CASSIGTGSGGELFF.

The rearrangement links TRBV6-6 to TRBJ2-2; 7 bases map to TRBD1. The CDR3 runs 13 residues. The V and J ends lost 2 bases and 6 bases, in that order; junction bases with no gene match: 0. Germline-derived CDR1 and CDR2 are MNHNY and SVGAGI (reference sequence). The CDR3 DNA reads TGTGCCAGCAGTTACCAGGGGGCCGGGGAGCTGTTTTTT. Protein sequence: CASSYQGAGELFF.

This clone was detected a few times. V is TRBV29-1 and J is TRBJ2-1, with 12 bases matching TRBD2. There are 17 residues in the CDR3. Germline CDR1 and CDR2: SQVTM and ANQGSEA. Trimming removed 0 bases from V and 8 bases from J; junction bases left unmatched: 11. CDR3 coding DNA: TGCAGCGTTGAAGAGAGCCCCGCTAGCGGGAGGGCCCATGAGCAGTTCTTC. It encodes CSVEESPASGRAHEQFF.

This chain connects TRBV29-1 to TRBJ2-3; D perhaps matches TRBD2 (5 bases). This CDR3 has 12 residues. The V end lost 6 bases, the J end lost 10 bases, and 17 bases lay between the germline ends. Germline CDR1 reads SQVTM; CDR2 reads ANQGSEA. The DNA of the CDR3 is TGCAGCGTCAGGACCCCCGGAGGAGCGCAGTATTTT. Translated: CSVRTPGGAQYF.